This T cell receptor beta chain was identified during a study of spatial heterogeneity in lung cancer (dated by TCRdb to between 2018 and 2021). About the investigation overall: Beta-chain transcripts were consistently detected in greater numbers than alpha-chain transcripts, which likely reflects a higher abundance of beta-chain transcripts. In the raw uncorrected reads, each unique combination of TCR and UMI appeared more than ten times on average. Both alpha and beta chains were TCR-sequenced in samples taken at surgery, namely 220 tumor regions, roughly 64 matched nontumor lung samples and 55 to 60 PBMC samples. TCR repertoire features were related to nonsynonymous mutation counts determined by whole-exome sequencing of tumor tissue. The study quantitatively compared TCR alpha and beta repertoires across multiple tumor regions, matched nontumor lung and blood in non-small cell lung cancer.

The time point tag for this specimen amounts to: sample taken at primary tumor resection. TCR sequencing used whole RNA extracted from tumor and nontumor lung tissue, or from cryopreserved PBMC samples, without cell sorting. The donors were more than 60 patients from the lung TRACERx cohort who had early-stage, untreated non-small cell lung cancer. A patient was chosen for TCR sequencing only when enough RNA was available from at least two tumor regions. This clonotype was detected ten times or more. The antigen it binds to is not known. There are no base qualities to consult, and no much larger clone falls within one base. What the work shows at the level of the full study, not this receptor alone: Ubiquitous expanded tumor TCRs showed up in blood more often at tumor resection than at routine follow-up. Confirming at a functional level the hypothesis that regional TCRs recognize regional mutations was considered to require additional single-cell paired TCR alpha and beta sequencing.

Library construction relied on 5' RACE. The run used a NextSeq 500. In the TCR library protocol, a unique molecular identifier was attached to each TCR cDNA molecule so that PCR and sequencing errors could be corrected. In the paper's pipeline: Decombinator tools were used for TCR identification, UMI-based error correction and CDR3 extraction. Expanded TCRs were defined as those above a frequency of 2 per 1,000, corresponding to the top 1% of the tumor frequency distribution. Renyi diversity was calculated using the R vegan package after each repertoire was subsampled 100 times to 5,000 TCRs. CDR3 similarity networks were built from amino acid triplet string-kernel similarity, with CDR3s being connected when pairwise similarity was above 0.82. TCRdb cleaned the public reads at Q25 with fastp, built clones with MiXCR and kept in-frame beta chains. A single entry per CDR3 protein holds the most common genes and DNA from its merged rows. The V and J calls follow TCRdb's processing rather than the paper's. The sample table shows approximately 40,000 distinct CDR3 sequences, and roughly 5.5% are seen once. The biggest ten clones account for around 30% of the sample.

CDR1 MNHEY and CDR2 SMNVEV are derived from the germline V gene (reference sequence). V gives up 6 bases and J gives up 5 bases, and the segment between their germline ends measures 14 bases. The CDR3 spans 14 residues, from the cysteine through the phenylalanine. The sequence is cut down to CDR3 DNA, 42 bases in frame from base 1. This clonotype was sampled from a female donor with early-stage non-small cell lung cancer. Material: PBMCs, obtained at surgery. The sequence joins TRBV27 to TRBJ2-1, with TRBD2 as a weak D call on 7 bases. The CDR3 has the sequence CASRWGGAHNEQFF. The nucleotide sequence reads as follows: TGTGCCAGCAGATGGGGGGGGGCCCACAATGAGCAGTTCTTC.